The rows below give T cell receptor beta chains drawn from one sample of a study of T-cell reconstitution after alpha-beta-depleted transplantation in children. One entry per CDR3 protein results from TCRdb running MiXCR on the PCR reads. The table shows 500,000 to 600,000 distinct CDR3 sequences, with around 27% occurring only once. The sample in question was PBMCs, obtained before TCRalphabeta/CD19-depleted stem cell transplant. All receptors come from a boy in the first two years of life with Wiskott-Aldrich syndrome, due to receive a stem cell transplant. Both conserved end residues are part of each CDR3. The order of the fields is J gene, V gene, clone size, D gene, CDR3 DNA, CDR3 protein. D genes are given only for firm matches. Size is omitted from some rows. Given values are once, few, many or a class for expanded clones.

>TRBJ1-1|TRBV18|once|.
TGTGCTAGCTCACCGCTCCTGGCGGAGAACACTGAAGCTTTCTTT
CASSPLLAENTEAFF
>TRBJ2-3|TRBV5-1|few|TRBD2
TGCGCCAGCAGCTCTAGCGGGAGAACAGATACGCAGTATTTT
CASSSSGRTDTQYF
>TRBJ1-2|TRBV5-5|.|TRBD1
TGTGCCAGCAGCCTCGACAGGGTGGCCTATGGCTACACCTTC
CASSLDRVAYGYTF
>TRBJ2-5|TRBV10-3|few|.
TGTGCCATCAGTCAGGACGTTAGAGAGACCCAGTACTTC
CAISQDVRETQYF
>TRBJ1-4|TRBV20-1|few|.
TGCAGTGCTAGAGATCCCGGCTCAGCTAATGAAAAACTGTTTTTT
CSARDPGSANEKLFF
>TRBJ2-1|TRBV12-3/TRBV12-4|few|.
TGTGCCAGCAGAGCGGCAGGGGGGACTTTTAAGCAGTTCTTC
CASRAAGGTFKQFF
>TRBJ2-1|TRBV29-1|.|.
TGCAGCGTTGAACGGGACTACAATGAGCAGTTCTTC
CSVERDYNEQFF
>TRBJ2-2|TRBV12-3/TRBV12-4|few|.
TGTGCCAGCAGTTTAGCCGGGGCCCACACCGGGGAGCTGTTTTTT
CASSLAGAHTGELFF
>TRBJ2-1|TRBV20-1|.|.
TGCAGTGCTAGGGTAGCGGCCTACAATGAGCAGTTCTTC
CSARVAAYNEQFF
>TRBJ2-7|TRBV20-1|.|.
TGCAGTGAACTAGCAAACTACGAGCAGTACTTC
CSELANYEQYF
>TRBJ2-5|TRBV20-1|few|.
TGCAGTGCTAGCGGGGACCCAGGTGGACCCCAAGAGACCCAGTACTTC
CSASGDPGGPQETQYF
>TRBJ2-7|TRBV5-1|.|TRBD2
TGCGCCAGCAGCCCGAACGGACTAGCGCCTGACTACGAGCAGTACTTC
CASSPNGLAPDYEQYF
>TRBJ2-3|TRBV27|few|.
TGTGCCAGCAGCTTCCGGCAGAACACAGATACGCAGTATTTT
CASSFRQNTDTQYF
>TRBJ2-1|TRBV29-1|.|.
TGCAGCGTTGACTATATCAATGAGCAGTTCTTC
CSVDYINEQFF
>TRBJ2-1|TRBV5-1|.|TRBD2
TGCGCCAGCAGCTTACGGCCGGCGACTAGCGGGAGAGGTGAGCAGTTCTTC
CASSLRPATSGRGEQFF
>TRBJ2-5|TRBV28|.|TRBD1
TGTGCCAGCAGCCCCGGGACAGGGGATGGCGAGACCCAGTACTTC
CASSPGTGDGETQYF
>TRBJ2-2|TRBV6-2/TRBV6-3|.|.
TGTGCCAGCAGTTCAATCAGGGAATCGGACACCGGGGAGCTGTTTTTT
CASSSIRESDTGELFF
>TRBJ1-2|TRBV7-2|.|TRBD1
TGTGCCAGCAGCTTAAGGACAGGGGGAGGCTACACCTTC
CASSLRTGGGYTF
>TRBJ1-2|TRBV12-3/TRBV12-4|.|TRBD1
TGTGCCAGCAGAGACAGGGACTCTAACTATGGCTACACCTTC
CASRDRDSNYGYTF
>TRBJ2-6|TRBV29-1|few|TRBD2
TGCAGCGTCCGGGGGGGATCAGGGGCCAACGTCCTGACTTTC
CSVRGGSGANVLTF
>TRBJ2-7|TRBV6-5|few|TRBD2
TGTGCCAGCAGTTACGTAGCGGGAGGAGAGCTAGACGAGCAGTACTTC
CASSYVAGGELDEQYF
>TRBJ1-5|TRBV25-1|.|TRBD1
TGTGCCAGCAGTGGGGGACAGTATCAGCCCCAGCATTTT
CASSGGQYQPQHF
>TRBJ2-1|TRBV10-3|few|TRBD2
TGTGCCACCTCACTAGCGGGAGGGCCACTCAATGAGCAGTTCTTC
CATSLAGGPLNEQFF
>TRBJ1-1|TRBV5-1|few|.
TGCGCCAGCAGCCGACTGCAGAGATTGAACACTGAAGCTTTCTTT
CASSRLQRLNTEAFF
>TRBJ2-1|TRBV5-1|.|.
TGCGCCAGCAGCCTAACCGGCGACTACTCCTACAATGAGCAGTTCTTC
CASSLTGDYSYNEQFF
>TRBJ2-2|TRBV29-1|.|.
TGCAGCACTTCGGACGGGAACACCGGGGAGCTGTTTTTT
CSTSDGNTGELFF
>TRBJ2-1|TRBV5-1|.|TRBD2
TGCGCCAGCAGCTTCCTAGCGGGAGGGAGGAATGAGCAGTTCTTC
CASSFLAGGRNEQFF
>TRBJ1-2|TRBV10-3|few|.
TGTGCCATCACCTCCGGGGCTAACTATGGCTACACCTTC
CAITSGANYGYTF
>TRBJ2-2|TRBV27|few|TRBD2
TGTGCCAGCAGGATTAGCGGGAGCGGCACCGGGGAGCTGTTTTTT
CASRISGSGTGELFF
>TRBJ1-5|TRBV5-5|few|.
TGTGCCAGCAGCTTACTACTGACACCAGGGGTGCCCCAGCATTTT
CASSLLLTPGVPQHF
>TRBJ2-7|TRBV5-1|.|TRBD2
TGCGCCAGCAGCTTAGATCCTAGCGGGAGTAGCGAGCAGTACTTC
CASSLDPSGSSEQYF